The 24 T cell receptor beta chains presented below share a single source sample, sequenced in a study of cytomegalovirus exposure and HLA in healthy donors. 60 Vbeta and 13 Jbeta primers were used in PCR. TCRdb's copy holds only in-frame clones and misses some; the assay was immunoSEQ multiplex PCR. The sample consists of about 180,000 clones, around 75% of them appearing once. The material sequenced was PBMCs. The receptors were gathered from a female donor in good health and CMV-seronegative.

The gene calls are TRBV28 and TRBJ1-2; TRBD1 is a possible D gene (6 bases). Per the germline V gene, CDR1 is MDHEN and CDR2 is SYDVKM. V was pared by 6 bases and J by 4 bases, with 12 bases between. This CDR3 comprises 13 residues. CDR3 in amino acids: CASRPGAPYGYTF. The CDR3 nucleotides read TGTGCCAGCAGACCAGGGGCCCCCTATGGCTACACCTTC.

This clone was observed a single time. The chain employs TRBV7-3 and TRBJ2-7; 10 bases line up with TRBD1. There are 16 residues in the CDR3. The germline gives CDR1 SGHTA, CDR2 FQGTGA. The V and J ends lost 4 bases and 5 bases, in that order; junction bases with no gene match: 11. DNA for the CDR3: TGTGCCAGCAGCTGGGGGGGGACAGGGGTTACCGACGAGCAGTACTTC. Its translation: CASSWGGTGVTDEQYF.

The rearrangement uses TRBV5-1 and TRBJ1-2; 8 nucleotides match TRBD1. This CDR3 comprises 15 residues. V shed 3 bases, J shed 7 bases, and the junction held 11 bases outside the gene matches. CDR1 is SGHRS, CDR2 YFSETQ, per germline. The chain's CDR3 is CASSYLPTGEGGYTF. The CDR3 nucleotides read TGCGCCAGCAGCTACCTCCCGACAGGGGAGGGTGGCTACACCTTC.

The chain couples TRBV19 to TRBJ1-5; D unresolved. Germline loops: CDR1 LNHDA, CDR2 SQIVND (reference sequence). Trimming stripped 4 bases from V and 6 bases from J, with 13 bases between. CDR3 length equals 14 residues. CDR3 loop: CASSTTEGIQPQHF. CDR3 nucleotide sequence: TGTGCCAGTAGTACAACAGAGGGAATTCAGCCCCAGCATTTT.

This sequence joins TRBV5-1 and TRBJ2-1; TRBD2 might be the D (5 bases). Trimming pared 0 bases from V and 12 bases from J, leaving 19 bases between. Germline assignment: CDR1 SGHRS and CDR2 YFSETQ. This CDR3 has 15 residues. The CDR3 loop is CASSLEARRAAGQFF. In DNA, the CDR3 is TGCGCCAGCAGCTTGGAGGCGCGGCGGGCGGCTGGGCAGTTCTTC.

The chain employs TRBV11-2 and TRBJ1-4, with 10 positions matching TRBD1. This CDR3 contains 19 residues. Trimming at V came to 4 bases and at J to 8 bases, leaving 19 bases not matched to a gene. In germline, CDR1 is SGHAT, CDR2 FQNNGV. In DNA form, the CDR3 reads TGTGCCAGCAGCTCAGAAATCGAAAGACAGGGGGCTTTCCGAGAAAAACTGTTTTTT. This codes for CASSSEIERQGAFREKLFF.

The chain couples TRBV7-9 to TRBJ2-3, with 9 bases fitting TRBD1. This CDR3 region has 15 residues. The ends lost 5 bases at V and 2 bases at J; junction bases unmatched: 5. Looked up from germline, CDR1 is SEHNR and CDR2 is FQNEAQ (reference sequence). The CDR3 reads CASSLGTGITDTQYF. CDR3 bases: TGTGCCAGCAGCCTGGGGACAGGGATCACAGATACGCAGTATTTT.

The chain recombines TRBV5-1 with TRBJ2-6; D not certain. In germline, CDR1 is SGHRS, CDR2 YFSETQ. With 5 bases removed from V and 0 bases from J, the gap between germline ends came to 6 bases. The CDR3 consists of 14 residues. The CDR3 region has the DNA TGCGCCAGCAGTGGCCCCTCTGGGGCCAACGTCCTGACTTTC. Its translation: CASSGPSGANVLTF. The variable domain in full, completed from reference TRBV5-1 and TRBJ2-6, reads KAGVTQTPRYLIKTRGQQVTLSCSPISGHRSVSWYQQTPGQGLQFLFEYFSETQRNKGNFPGRFSGRQFSNSRSEMNVSTLELGDSALYLCASSGPSGANVLTFGAGSRLTVL.

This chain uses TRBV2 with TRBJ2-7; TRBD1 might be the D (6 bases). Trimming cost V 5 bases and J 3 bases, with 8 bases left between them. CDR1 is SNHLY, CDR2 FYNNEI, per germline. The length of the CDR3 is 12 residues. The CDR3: CASSKQGYEQYF. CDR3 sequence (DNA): TGTGCCAGCAGTAAACAGGGCTACGAGCAGTACTTC. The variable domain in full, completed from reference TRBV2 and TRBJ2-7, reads EPEVTQTPSHQVTQMGQEVILRCVPISNHLYFYWYRQILGQKVEFLVSFYNNEISEKSEIFDDQFSVERPDGSNFTLKIRSTKLEDSAMYFCASSKQGYEQYFGPGTRLTVT.

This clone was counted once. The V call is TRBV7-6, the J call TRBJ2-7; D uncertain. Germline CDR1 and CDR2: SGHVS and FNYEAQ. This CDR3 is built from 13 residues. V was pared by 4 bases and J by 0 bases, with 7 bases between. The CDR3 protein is CASSSGTSYEQYF. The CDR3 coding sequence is TGTGCCAGCAGCTCTGGCACCTCCTACGAGCAGTACTTC.

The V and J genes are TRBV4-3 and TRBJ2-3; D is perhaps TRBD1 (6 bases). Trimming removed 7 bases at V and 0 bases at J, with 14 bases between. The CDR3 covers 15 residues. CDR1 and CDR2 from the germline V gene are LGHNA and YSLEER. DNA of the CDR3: TGCGCCAGCACCTTACAACAGGGAAGCACAGATACGCAGTATTTT. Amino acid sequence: CASTLQQGSTDTQYF.

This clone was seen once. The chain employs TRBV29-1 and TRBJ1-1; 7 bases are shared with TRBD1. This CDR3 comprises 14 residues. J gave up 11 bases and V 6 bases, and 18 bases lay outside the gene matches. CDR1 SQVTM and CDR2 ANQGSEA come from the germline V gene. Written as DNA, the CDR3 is TGCAGCGTCCTCCTTAACTGGGGGACAGCAGGGGCTTTCTTT. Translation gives CSVLLNWGTAGAFF.

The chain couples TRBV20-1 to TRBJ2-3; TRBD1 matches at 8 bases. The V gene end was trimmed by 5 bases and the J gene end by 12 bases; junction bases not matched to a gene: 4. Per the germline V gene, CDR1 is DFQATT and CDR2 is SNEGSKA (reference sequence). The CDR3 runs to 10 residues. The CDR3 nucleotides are TGCAGTGCTGGACAGGGCAACCAGTATTTT. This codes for CSAGQGNQYF.

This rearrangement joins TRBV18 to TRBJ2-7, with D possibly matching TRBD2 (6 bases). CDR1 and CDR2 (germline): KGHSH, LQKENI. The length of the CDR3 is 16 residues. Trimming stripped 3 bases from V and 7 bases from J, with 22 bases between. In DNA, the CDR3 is TGTGCCAGCTCACCCACTAGCTGGGGCAGCTCGGGAGAGCAGTACTTC. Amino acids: CASSPTSWGSSGEQYF. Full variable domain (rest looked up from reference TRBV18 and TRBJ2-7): NAGVMQNPRHLVRRRGQEARLRCSPMKGHSHVYWYRQLPEEGLKFMVYLQKENIIDESGMPKERFSAEFPKEGPSILRIQQVVRGDSAAYFCASSPTSWGSSGEQYFGPGTRLTVT.

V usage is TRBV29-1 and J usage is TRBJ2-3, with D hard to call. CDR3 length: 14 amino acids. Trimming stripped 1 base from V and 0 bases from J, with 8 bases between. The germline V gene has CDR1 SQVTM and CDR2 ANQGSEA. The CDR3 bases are TGCAGCGTTGAAGCCCTGACAAGCACAGATACGCAGTATTTT. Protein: CSVEALTSTDTQYF.

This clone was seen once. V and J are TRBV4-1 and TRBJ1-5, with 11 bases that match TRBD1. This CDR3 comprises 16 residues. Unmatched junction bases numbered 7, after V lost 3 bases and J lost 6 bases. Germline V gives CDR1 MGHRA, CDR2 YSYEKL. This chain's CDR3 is CASSHVGQGAIQPQHF. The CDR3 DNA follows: TGCGCCAGCAGCCACGTAGGACAGGGGGCGATTCAGCCCCAGCATTTT.

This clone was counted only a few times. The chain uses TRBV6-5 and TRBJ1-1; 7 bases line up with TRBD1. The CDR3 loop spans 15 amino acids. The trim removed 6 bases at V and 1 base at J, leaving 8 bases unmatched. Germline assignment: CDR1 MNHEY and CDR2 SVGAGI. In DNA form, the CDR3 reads TGTGCCAGCAGCCCACGACAGGGAAAGAACACTGAAGCTTTCTTT. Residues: CASSPRQGKNTEAFF.

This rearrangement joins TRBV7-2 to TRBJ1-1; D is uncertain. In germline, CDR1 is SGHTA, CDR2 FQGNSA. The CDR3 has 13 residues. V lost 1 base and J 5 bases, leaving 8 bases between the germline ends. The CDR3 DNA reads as TGTGCCAGCAGCTTAGGAGGCTTAACTGAAGCTTTCTTT. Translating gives CASSLGGLTEAFF.

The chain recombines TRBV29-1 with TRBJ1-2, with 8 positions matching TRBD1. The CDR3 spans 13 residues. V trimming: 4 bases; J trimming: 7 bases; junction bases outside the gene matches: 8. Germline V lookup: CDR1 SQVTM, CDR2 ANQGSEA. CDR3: CSVAVGTGTGYTF. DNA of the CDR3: TGCAGCGTTGCCGTGGGGACAGGTACTGGCTACACCTTC.

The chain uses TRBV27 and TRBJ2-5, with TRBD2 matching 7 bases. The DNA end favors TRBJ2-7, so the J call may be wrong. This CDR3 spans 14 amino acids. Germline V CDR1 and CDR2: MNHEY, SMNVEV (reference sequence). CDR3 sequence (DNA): TGTGCCAGCAGTTTCAGGACGGGGGGATACGAGCAGTACTTC. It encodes CASSFRTGGYEQYF.

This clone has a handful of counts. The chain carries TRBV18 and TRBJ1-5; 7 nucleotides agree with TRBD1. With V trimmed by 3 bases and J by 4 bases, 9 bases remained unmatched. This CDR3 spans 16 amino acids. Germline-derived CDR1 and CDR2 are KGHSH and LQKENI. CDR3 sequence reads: CASSPPSDRWNQPQHF. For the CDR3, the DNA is TGTGCCAGCTCACCTCCGTCGGACAGGTGGAATCAGCCCCAGCATTTT.

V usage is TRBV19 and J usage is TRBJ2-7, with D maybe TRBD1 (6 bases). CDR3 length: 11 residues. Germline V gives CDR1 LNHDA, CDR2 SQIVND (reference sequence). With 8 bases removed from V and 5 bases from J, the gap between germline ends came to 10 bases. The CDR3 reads CASAAGDEQYF. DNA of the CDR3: TGTGCCAGTGCCGCAGGGGACGAGCAGTACTTC.

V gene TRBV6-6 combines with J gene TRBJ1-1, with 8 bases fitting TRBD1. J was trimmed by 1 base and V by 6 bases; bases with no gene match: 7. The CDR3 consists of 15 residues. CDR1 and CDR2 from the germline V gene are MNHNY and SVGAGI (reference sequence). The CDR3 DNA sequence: TGTGCCAGCAGAGAGGACAGGGTGAGGAACACTGAAGCTTTCTTT. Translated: CASREDRVRNTEAFF.

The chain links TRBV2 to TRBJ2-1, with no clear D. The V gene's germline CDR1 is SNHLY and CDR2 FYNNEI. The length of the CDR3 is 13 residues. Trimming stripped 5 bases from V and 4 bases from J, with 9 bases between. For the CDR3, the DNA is TGTGCCAGCAGTTCCACTTCATACAATGAGCAGTTCTTC. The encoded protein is CASSSTSYNEQFF.